The 10 T cell receptor beta chains below come from one sample, sequenced in a study of a mutant IDH1 vaccine in newly diagnosed glioma. The repertoire was sequenced with immunoSEQ multiplex PCR; TCRdb's copy has only in-frame clones and lacks some. The sample lists some 130,000 clones; about 82% were seen once. These TCRs are of unknown antigen specificity. Time point indicated: week 11, during vaccination. All doses held 300 ug of mutant IDH1 20-mer peptide, with topical imiquimod. The specimen comprised PBMCs, sampled from a glioma patient whose treatment included an IDH1 peptide vaccine. All receptors derive from a man in his forties or fifties with glioma.

The chain links TRBV5-4 to TRBJ1-6, with 10 bases fitting TRBD1. The CDR3 has 17 residues. The germline gives CDR1 SGHNT, CDR2 YYREEE (reference sequence). With 5 bases clipped from V and 6 bases from J, the junction kept 11 bases outside the gene matches. The CDR3 region has the DNA TGTGCCAGCAGTTCTCCAAACAGGGACAGGGGTAATTCACCCCTCCACTTT. It codes for CASSSPNRDRGNSPLHF.

This chain uses TRBV7-2 with TRBJ2-3, with a possible D match to TRBD2 (6 bases). V was cut by 0 bases and J by 2 bases, with 9 bases left in between. In germline, CDR1 is SGHTA, CDR2 FQGNSA. This CDR3 comprises 15 residues. In DNA, the CDR3 is TGTGCCAGCAGCTTAGCGGGACTCCACACAGATACGCAGTATTTT. It codes for CASSLAGLHTDTQYF. The full variable domain, its missing parts supplied by reference TRBV7-2 and TRBJ2-3, is GAGVSQSPSNKVTEKGKDVELRCDPISGHTALYWYRQSLGQGLEFLIYFQGNSAPDKSGLPSDRFSAERTGGSVSTLTIQRTQQEDSAVYLCASSLAGLHTDTQYFGPGTRLTVL.

CDR3 sequence: CASSFLGQGSEKLFF. The CDR3 region has the DNA TGCGCCAGCAGCTTCCTCGGACAGGGAAGTGAAAAACTGTTTTTT. This chain connects TRBV5-1 to TRBJ1-4; 8 positions match TRBD1. From germline, CDR1 is SGHRS and CDR2 YFSETQ. The CDR3 loop spans 15 amino acids. V lost 2 bases to trimming and J lost 7 bases; unmatched junction nucleotides: 7. Full variable domain (remainder filled in from reference TRBV5-1 and TRBJ1-4): KAGVTQTPRYLIKTRGQQVTLSCSPISGHRSVSWYQQTPGQGLQFLFEYFSETQRNKGNFPGRFSGRQFSNSRSEMNVSTLELGDSALYLCASSFLGQGSEKLFFGSGTQLSVL.

This chain connects TRBV4-3 to TRBJ2-3, with TRBD2 identical over 11 bases. After removal of 0 bases from V and 5 bases from J, the junction contained 7 bases not matched to a gene. CDR1 is LGHNA, CDR2 YSLEER, per germline. The length of the CDR3 is 17 residues. The CDR3, as DNA: TGCGCCAGCAGCCAAGATCGCCCCGGGACTAGCGGAGATACGCAGTATTTT. Encoded protein: CASSQDRPGTSGDTQYF.

This clone was seen a handful of times. The V and J genes are TRBV7-9 and TRBJ2-1, with D possibly TRBD1 on 5 matching bases. CDR1 and CDR2 (germline): SEHNR, FQNEAQ (reference sequence). There are 15 residues in the CDR3. The V and J ends lost 0 bases and 4 bases respectively, with 10 bases between them. This CDR3 is CASSLAGPDYNEQFF. For the CDR3, the DNA is TGTGCCAGCAGCTTAGCGGGGCCAGATTACAATGAGCAGTTCTTC.

This clone occurred a few times. V and J are TRBV30 and TRBJ1-1; tentative D call: TRBD1 (6 bases). CDR1 is GTSNPN, CDR2 SVGIG, per germline (reference sequence). V was pared by 5 bases and J by 6 bases, with 10 bases between. The CDR3 runs to 11 residues. The CDR3 reads CAWGGAAEAFF. The DNA for the CDR3 is TGTGCCTGGGGGGGCGCCGCTGAAGCTTTCTTT.

V gene TRBV15 combines with J gene TRBJ2-7; D might be TRBD1 (6 bases). Trimming removed 4 bases at V and 3 bases at J, with 10 bases between. CDR1 and CDR2 from the germline V gene are LNHNV and YYDKDF (reference sequence). The CDR3 is made up of 13 amino acids. Here the CDR3 DNA reads TGTGCCACCAGCATGGACAGAGGCTACGAGCAGTACTTC. Protein product: CATSMDRGYEQYF.

By proportion, this clone is medium-sized. The chain is built from TRBV30 and TRBJ1-1, with D maybe TRBD1 (5 bases). Germline loops: CDR1 GTSNPN, CDR2 SVGIG (reference sequence). The CDR3 is 13 residues long. Trimming left V 1 base short and J 3 bases short, with 9 bases between. CDR3 nucleotide sequence: TGTGCCTGGAGTGAGGGGACCGACACTGAAGCTTTCTTT. This encodes CAWSEGTDTEAFF.

This clone was detected many times. This chain connects TRBV7-9 to TRBJ1-2, with TRBD1 matching over 7 bases. The CDR3 extends over 13 amino acids. Germline loops: CDR1 SEHNR, CDR2 FQNEAQ (reference sequence). V shed 2 bases, J shed 7 bases, and the junction held 4 bases outside the gene matches. CDR3 nucleotide sequence: TGTGCCAGCAGCTTATCAGGGGGTGGTGGCTACACCTTC. It is translated as CASSLSGGGGYTF.

The chain recombines TRBV7-6 with TRBJ2-1, with TRBD2 matching over 13 bases. The CDR3 contains 17 residues. V shed 4 bases, J shed 4 bases, and the junction held 7 bases outside the gene matches. Germline CDR1 SGHVS, CDR2 FNYEAQ. CDR3: CASSSGLAGVVYNEQFF. CDR3 DNA sequence: TGTGCCAGCAGCTCTGGACTAGCGGGAGTCGTTTACAATGAGCAGTTCTTC.